Listed here are 32 T cell receptor beta chains from one sample, sequenced in a study of blood T cell repertoires in COVID-19. TCRdb's table, derived via immunoSEQ multiplex PCR, lists solely in-frame clones and lacks some. The sample consists of 130,000 to 150,000 clones, 87% of them appearing once. The material sequenced was peripheral blood. Receptors originate from an older man with acute or convalescent COVID-19.

This clone was observed a few times. This sequence joins TRBV28 and TRBJ1-1, with 12 bases lining up with TRBD1. V dropped 6 bases and J dropped 1; count of bases not matched to a gene: 0. Germline V gene data show CDR1 as MDHEN and CDR2 as SYDVKM. The CDR3 has 14 residues. The CDR3 region is CASRGQGANTEAFF. The CDR3 coding sequence is TGTGCCAGCAGGGGACAGGGGGCGAACACTGAAGCTTTCTTT.

The CDR3 DNA reads TGTGCCAGCAGTCCCGACAGGGTGTTGGGAGAGACCCAGTACTTC. Translated: CASSPDRVLGETQYF. The genes are TRBV2 and TRBJ2-5, with 7 bases fitting TRBD1. The CDR3 length is 15 residues. V was pared by 5 bases and J by 4 bases, with 10 bases of the junction left unmatched. Germline V gene data show CDR1 as SNHLY and CDR2 as FYNNEI.

The chain recombines TRBV29-1 with TRBJ2-3; 8 nucleotides line up with TRBD2. V shed 7 bases, J shed 1 base, and the junction held 7 bases outside the gene matches. The CDR3 is 14 amino acids. Looked up from germline, CDR1 is SQVTM and CDR2 is ANQGSEA. The chain's CDR3 is CSAGLAWGTDTQYF. CDR3 coding DNA: TGCAGCGCTGGACTAGCTTGGGGCACAGATACGCAGTATTTT.

This clone came up a few times. V usage is TRBV18 and J usage is TRBJ2-1; 9 bases map to TRBD2. Germline V gene data show CDR1 as KGHSH and CDR2 as LQKENI. This CDR3 has 15 residues. The J segment lost 3 bases and the V segment lost 3 bases, leaving 3 bases of the junction unmatched. CDR3 in amino acids: CASSPGLADYNEQFF. Here the CDR3 DNA reads TGTGCCAGCTCACCGGGACTAGCCGACTACAATGAGCAGTTCTTC.

V gene TRBV6-5 combines with J gene TRBJ1-5, with a possible D match to TRBD1 (5 bases). This CDR3 region has 16 residues. Germline CDR1 reads MNHEY; CDR2 reads SVGAGI. Between the trimmed V and J ends, which lost 0 bases and 6 bases, there was a span of 15 bases. CDR3 DNA: TGTGCCAGCAGTTACTCGTATAATAGGGGTAGTCAGCCCCAGCATTTT. This gives the protein CASSYSYNRGSQPQHF.

The chain links TRBV5-1 to TRBJ2-7; 11 bases fit TRBD1. Trimming took 4 bases from V and 3 from J; bases not matched to a gene: 6. Germline V CDR1 and CDR2: SGHRS, YFSETQ. CDR3 length equals 15 residues. CDR3 DNA sequence: TGCGCCAGCAGCCCGGAGGGACAGGGGGGCTACGAGCAGTACTTC. This gives the protein CASSPEGQGGYEQYF.

This sequence joins TRBV28 and TRBJ1-6; D not resolved. The V and J ends lost 8 bases and 8 bases respectively, with 13 bases between them. The CDR3 length is 13 residues. Germline values: CDR1 MDHEN, CDR2 SYDVKM. The CDR3 here is CASVSGEDSPLHF. CDR3 DNA sequence: TGTGCCAGCGTATCCGGGGAAGATTCACCCCTCCACTTT.

A few counts support this clone. The chain recombines TRBV6-6 with TRBJ2-2, with 8 bases identical to TRBD1. The CDR3 covers 14 residues. The V gene's germline CDR1 is MNHNY and CDR2 SVGAGI (reference sequence). V lost 6 bases, J lost 6 bases, and 6 bases stayed unmatched. CDR3 in amino acids: CASRGAGGPGELFF. CDR3 in DNA: TGTGCCAGCAGGGGGGCAGGGGGCCCCGGGGAGCTGTTTTTT.

The rearrangement joins TRBV5-4 to TRBJ1-1; 7 bases are a match to TRBD1. The junction had 13 bases not matched to a gene; V was cut back by 5 bases and J by 3 bases. This CDR3 region has 16 residues. Germline CDR1 reads SGHNT; CDR2 reads YYREEE (reference sequence). The CDR3 DNA sequence: TGTGCCAGCAGGTCAGGGGGACAATTGTTGGACACTGAAGCTTTCTTT. It yields the protein CASRSGGQLLDTEAFF.

The genes are TRBV6-6 and TRBJ1-4, with D unresolved. This CDR3 is 15 amino acids long. Trimming cost V 0 bases and J 4 bases, with 9 bases left between them. Per the germline V gene, CDR1 is MNHNY and CDR2 is SVGAGI (reference sequence). The CDR3 loop reads CASSYSVGFNEKLFF. The CDR3 DNA sequence: TGTGCCAGCAGTTACTCCGTCGGGTTTAATGAAAAACTGTTTTTT.

This chain connects TRBV7-9 to TRBJ1-5, with a tentative D call TRBD1 (5 bases). From germline, CDR1 is SEHNR and CDR2 FQNEAQ (reference sequence). Trimming stripped 3 bases from V and 7 bases from J, with 10 bases between. There are 13 residues in the CDR3. The CDR3 is CASSLGGRQPQHF. Here the CDR3 DNA reads TGTGCCAGCAGCTTGGGGGGGAGGCAGCCCCAGCATTTT.

The chain is built from TRBV11-3 and TRBJ2-1; D is possibly TRBD1 (6 bases). The V end was cut by 4 bases, the J end by 5 bases, with 15 bases between. The CDR3 covers 15 residues. The germline V gene has CDR1 SGHNT and CDR2 YENEEA. Here the CDR3 DNA reads TGTGCCAGCAGCTCAGCCGGGACAACAAACAATGAGCAGTTCTTC. Protein product: CASSSAGTTNNEQFF. The whole variable domain, filled in from reference TRBV11-3 and TRBJ2-1, reads EAGVVQSPRYKIIEKKQPVAFWCNPISGHNTLYWYLQNLGQGPELLIRYENEEAVDDSQLPKDRFSAERLKGVDSTLKIQPAELGDSAVYLCASSSAGTTNNEQFFGPGTRLTVL.

CDR3 nucleotide sequence: TGCGCCAGCAGCAGGGGACTAGCGGGAGTCGGGGAGCTGTTTTTT. Its translation is CASSRGLAGVGELFF. The rearrangement joins TRBV10-1 to TRBJ2-2; 14 bases fit TRBD2. Trimming cost V 6 bases and J 7 bases; bases outside gene matches: 4. Germline V lookup: CDR1 WNHNN, CDR2 SYGVQD (reference sequence). The CDR3 totals 15 residues.

V and J are TRBV18 and TRBJ2-1; 11 bases are shared with TRBD2. V dropped 1 base and J dropped 8; count of bases not matched to a gene: 10. The CDR3 is 17 amino acids. Germline lookup yields CDR1 KGHSH and CDR2 LQKENI. The CDR3 DNA reads TGTGCCAGCTCACCACGAGTTACTAGCGGGAGAGAGGATGAGCAGTTCTTC. As protein: CASSPRVTSGREDEQFF.

The genes are TRBV2 and TRBJ1-3; D uncertain. The CDR3 runs 15 residues. Germline CDR1 SNHLY, CDR2 FYNNEI. Trimming shortened V by 5 bases and J by 0 bases, and 11 bases separated the two germline ends. CDR3 DNA: TGTGCCAGCAGTCCCCCGGGAAGCTCTGGAAACACCATATATTTT. It encodes CASSPPGSSGNTIYF.

This chain connects TRBV27 to TRBJ2-5; the match to TRBD2 covers 7 bases. CDR1 MNHEY and CDR2 SMNVEV come from the germline V gene (reference sequence). This CDR3 has 16 amino acids. V shed 1 base and J 1 base; nucleotides not matched to a gene: 6. CDR3: CASSLWGSGPQETQYF. The CDR3 DNA is TGTGCCAGCAGTTTATGGGGTAGCGGGCCCCAAGAGACCCAGTACTTC.

The chain couples TRBV5-1 to TRBJ2-3, with a weak D call TRBD2 (5 bases). Between the trimmed V and J ends, which lost 7 bases and 5 bases, there was a span of 17 bases. Germline-derived CDR1 and CDR2 are SGHRS and YFSETQ. The CDR3 is 14 amino acids. The CDR3 region is CASSLRVSGDTQYF. The CDR3 bases are TGCGCCAGCTCCCTGCGGGTTTCGGGAGATACGCAGTATTTT.

A few counts support this clone. This CDR3 reads CAWSRTSGRAGVEQYF. CDR3 nucleotides: TGTGCCTGGAGTCGGACAAGCGGGAGGGCCGGTGTCGAGCAGTACTTC. The V and J genes are TRBV30 and TRBJ2-7, with 10 bases lining up with TRBD2. The J segment lost 6 bases and the V segment lost 2 bases, leaving 13 bases of the junction unmatched. The germline CDR1 and CDR2 sequences are GTSNPN and SVGIG (reference sequence). The length of the CDR3 is 16 residues.

This chain connects TRBV12-3 or TRBV12-4 to TRBJ1-2; D unresolved. Trimming took off 3 bases at V and 2 bases at J, with 7 bases between the two ends. The CDR3 covers 13 residues. The CDR3 spells CASSFSLNYGYTF. The CDR3 nucleotides read TGTGCCAGCAGTTTTTCGTTGAACTATGGCTACACCTTC.

The chain has TRBV7-6 and TRBJ2-5; 13 nucleotides align to TRBD2. The J segment lost 0 bases and the V segment lost 1 base, leaving 5 bases of the junction unmatched. The CDR3 sequence is 18 residues long. Germline lookup yields CDR1 SGHVS and CDR2 FNYEAQ. CDR3 protein: CASSLGTSGSGYQETQYF. Here the CDR3 DNA reads TGTGCCAGCAGCTTAGGGACTAGCGGGAGTGGGTACCAAGAGACCCAGTACTTC.

This chain connects TRBV6-1 to TRBJ2-1; 9 nucleotides align to TRBD1. From germline, CDR1 is MNHNS and CDR2 SASEGT. The CDR3 length is 16 residues. V lost 4 bases and J lost 4; bases outside the gene matches: 8. Here the CDR3 reads CASSAQGASLYNEQFF. The CDR3 region has the DNA TGTGCCAGCAGTGCACAGGGGGCCTCCCTTTACAATGAGCAGTTCTTC.

The chain uses TRBV27 and TRBJ1-1; no reliable D call. Trimming removed 3 bases from V and 1 base from J, with 9 bases in between. CDR3 length equals 14 residues. The germline V gene has CDR1 MNHEY and CDR2 SMNVEV (reference sequence). The CDR3 nucleotides are TGTGCCAGCAGTTTTCGGGTTACGAACACTGAAGCTTTCTTT. It translates to CASSFRVTNTEAFF.

The J gene is TRBJ2-5, the V gene TRBV7-2; 10 nucleotides line up with TRBD2. The CDR3 totals 14 residues. From germline, CDR1 is SGHTA and CDR2 FQGNSA. V was pared by 5 bases and J by 3 bases, with 3 bases of the junction left unmatched. CDR3 nucleotide sequence: TGTGCCAGCAGCCTAGGACTAGCGGAAGAGACCCAGTACTTC. Encoded protein: CASSLGLAEETQYF.

V usage is TRBV6-5 and J usage is TRBJ1-2; D unclear. With 2 bases removed from V and 6 bases from J, the gap between germline ends came to 13 bases. The CDR3 extends over 14 amino acids. Germline loops: CDR1 MNHEY, CDR2 SVGAGI. CDR3 nucleotides: TGTGCCAGCAGTTACCCAACCGGGGTGGATGGCTACACCTTC. It yields the protein CASSYPTGVDGYTF.

The chain recombines TRBV18 with TRBJ2-3; no definite D call. V lost 3 bases and J 0 bases, leaving 10 bases between the germline ends. Germline V gene sequence: CDR1 KGHSH, CDR2 LQKENI. The CDR3 runs 15 residues. The CDR3 bases are TGTGCCAGCTCACCGACTCTTGACAGCACAGATACGCAGTATTTT. This translates into CASSPTLDSTDTQYF.

The J gene is TRBJ1-2, the V gene TRBV5-1, with TRBD1 matching 7 bases. V lost 0 bases, J lost 6 bases, and 2 bases stayed unmatched. This CDR3 has 13 residues. Per germline, CDR1 SGHRS and CDR2 YFSETQ. Here the CDR3 DNA reads TGCGCCAGCAGCTTGGGGCAGGGGGATGGCTACACCTTC. Translated: CASSLGQGDGYTF.

This chain links TRBV30 with TRBJ2-3; 13 bases are shared with TRBD2. Trimming took 3 bases from V and 5 from J; bases not matched to a gene: 2. The CDR3 sequence is 14 residues long. The germline V gene encodes CDR1 GTSNPN and CDR2 SVGIG (reference sequence). CDR3 DNA: TGTGCCTGGAGAGGGACTAGCGGGAAAGATACGCAGTATTTT. This translates into CAWRGTSGKDTQYF.

This chain links TRBV9 with TRBJ2-6; 8 nucleotides align to TRBD2. CDR3 length equals 15 residues. CDR1 SGDLS and CDR2 YYNGEE come from the germline V gene. V lost 0 bases to trimming and J lost 5 bases; unmatched junction nucleotides: 1. The CDR3 region is CASSVVAGRANVLTF. For the CDR3, the DNA is TGTGCCAGCAGCGTAGTAGCGGGAAGGGCCAACGTCCTGACTTTC.

This clone was seen a few times. This sequence joins TRBV10-2 and TRBJ2-1; maybe TRBD1 (5 bases). Germline values: CDR1 WSHSY, CDR2 SAAADI. Trimming removed 6 bases at V and 3 bases at J, with 6 bases between. This CDR3 spans 12 amino acids. In DNA, the CDR3 is TGCGCCAGCAGGGACAACTACAATGAGCAGTTCTTC. Translated, it gives CASRDNYNEQFF.

Only one count was recorded for this clone. This chain joins TRBV27 and TRBJ1-2, with D unresolved. Per germline, CDR1 MNHEY and CDR2 SMNVEV (reference sequence). The CDR3 loop spans 16 amino acids. Trimming removed 6 bases at V and 3 bases at J, with 20 bases between. The CDR3 DNA reads as TGTGCCAGCAGACAACACAACTACCAATGGGACTATGGCTACACCTTC. It yields the protein CASRQHNYQWDYGYTF.

This clone was observed a handful of times. The chain joins TRBV6-5 to TRBJ2-1; D is ambiguous. Germline loops: CDR1 MNHEY, CDR2 SVGAGI. This CDR3 contains 14 residues. The V and J ends lost 2 bases and 10 bases respectively, with 15 bases between them. CDR3 sequence reads: CASSYATQALEQFF. CDR3 nucleotides: TGTGCCAGCAGTTACGCGACGCAAGCGTTGGAGCAGTTCTTC.

The V and J genes are TRBV19 and TRBJ2-2; 7 bases map to TRBD2. CDR1 and CDR2 (germline): LNHDA, SQIVND (reference sequence). Trimming removed 3 bases from V and 4 bases from J; junction bases left unmatched: 5. The length of the CDR3 is 15 residues. The CDR3 DNA follows: TGTGCCAGTAGTATGAGGACTAGTGGCACCGGGGAGCTGTTTTTT. Encoded protein: CASSMRTSGTGELFF.